A single sample is the source of the 13 T cell receptor beta chains below, sequenced in a study of T cell responses to AZD1222 COVID-19 vaccine. Sequenced by immunoSEQ multiplex PCR; TCRdb stores in-frame clones only, minus some. Here the sample spans 90,000 to 120,000 clones, under 95% being singletons. The sequencing here drew on peripheral blood, taken on day 0 of AZD1222 vaccination. These receptors were taken from an adult in good health.

This chain joins TRBV30 and TRBJ1-1, with D maybe TRBD1 (5 bases). V lost 4 bases to trimming and J lost 2 bases, with 14 bases between them. This CDR3 spans 14 amino acids. CDR1 is GTSNPN, CDR2 SVGIG, per germline (reference sequence). The CDR3: CAWTMGPTNTEAFF. As DNA, the CDR3 is TGTGCCTGGACGATGGGGCCCACCAACACTGAAGCTTTCTTT.

The chain has TRBV3-1 (or the pseudogene TRBV3-2) and TRBJ1-6, with no clear D. The germline V gene has CDR1 LGHDT and CDR2 YNNKEL (reference sequence). V was clipped by 1 base and J by 0 bases, with 7 bases between them. The CDR3 is made up of 16 amino acids. CDR3 DNA: TGTGCCAGCAGCCAAGGGAGTGGCTCCTATAATTCACCCCTCCACTTT. It translates to CASSQGSGSYNSPLHF.

The chain employs TRBV7-8 and TRBJ1-4; D perhaps matches TRBD1 (5 bases). Germline CDR1 is SGHVS and CDR2 is FQNEAQ. The V and J ends lost 5 bases and 8 bases respectively, with 15 bases between them. This CDR3 has 14 amino acids. The CDR3 region has the DNA TGTGCCAGCAGCCCCGGACCGAGGGGAGAAAAACTGTTTTTT. Encoded protein: CASSPGPRGEKLFF.

This sequence joins TRBV29-1 and TRBJ2-7, with a weak D call TRBD1 (6 bases). The CDR3 sequence is 13 residues long. Germline assignment: CDR1 SQVTM and CDR2 ANQGSEA. The V end lost 4 bases, the J end lost 2 bases, and 12 bases lay between the germline ends. The CDR3 sequence: CSVVDSSTYEQYF. The CDR3, as DNA: TGCAGCGTTGTGGACAGTTCCACCTACGAGCAGTACTTC.

CDR3 sequence reads: CASSLTGTLGNEQFF. The CDR3 DNA follows: TGCGCCAGCAGCCTCACCGGGACCCTAGGGAATGAGCAGTTCTTC. J is TRBJ2-1 and V is TRBV4-3, with D perhaps being TRBD1 or TRBD2 (5 bases each). This CDR3 is built from 15 residues. With 4 bases removed from V and 7 bases from J, the gap between germline ends came to 17 bases. The germline gives CDR1 LGHNA, CDR2 YSLEER.

The V call is TRBV11-2, the J call TRBJ2-5; TRBD1 is a possible D gene (6 bases). Germline V gene data show CDR1 as SGHAT and CDR2 as FQNNGV. Trimming took 6 bases from V and 5 from J, leaving 16 bases between them. The CDR3 runs 14 residues. The CDR3 reads CASRKQGIGETQYF. Written as DNA, the CDR3 is TGTGCCAGCAGGAAACAGGGTATTGGGGAGACCCAGTACTTC.

The rearrangement uses TRBV5-1 and TRBJ2-1; TRBD2 matches at 11 bases. The CDR3 length is 15 residues. CDR1 SGHRS and CDR2 YFSETQ come from the germline V gene. J lost 6 bases, V lost 0 bases, and 2 bases had no gene match. This CDR3 is CASSLGLAGLNEQFF. CDR3 DNA: TGCGCCAGCAGCTTGGGACTAGCGGGGCTCAATGAGCAGTTCTTC.

As concerns this clone: One end of the junction is discordant with germline, which a read error may explain. The CDR3 nucleotides read TGTGCCAGCAACTTAGGTGGGACTTCAAATCAGCCCCAGCATTTT. It yields the protein CASNLGGTSNQPQHF. The chain recombines TRBV7-2 with TRBJ1-5; a weak D match, TRBD1 (5 bases). The CDR3 is made up of 15 amino acids. The germline V gene has CDR1 SGHTA and CDR2 FQGNSA.

The V call is TRBV4-3, the J call TRBJ1-1; no reliable D call. The CDR3 extends over 14 amino acids. CDR1 LGHNA and CDR2 YSLEER come from the germline V gene. With 4 bases removed from V and 4 bases from J, the gap between germline ends came to 13 bases. The CDR3 DNA reads TGCGCCAGCAGCCGCTCAAGAGAGAGCACTGAAGCTTTCTTT. It is translated as CASSRSRESTEAFF.

The V call is TRBV7-9, the J call TRBJ2-3; TRBD2 might be the D (5 bases). Germline V gives CDR1 SEHNR, CDR2 FQNEAQ (reference sequence). CDR3 length: 15 amino acids. Trimming removed 0 bases at V and 3 bases at J, with 10 bases between. The CDR3 coding sequence is TGTGCCAGCAGCTTAGCGGAGGCCATGACAGATACGCAGTATTTT. Translating gives CASSLAEAMTDTQYF.

The rearrangement links TRBV10-3 to TRBJ2-7, with D hard to call. The CDR3 has 13 residues. Germline V gene lookup returns CDR1 ENHRY and CDR2 SYGVKD. With 2 bases removed from V and 3 bases from J, the gap between germline ends came to 8 bases. In nucleotides, the CDR3 is TGTGCCATCAGTGAGGTAGTCAACTACGAGCAGTACTTC. Amino acid sequence: CAISEVVNYEQYF.

The chain combines TRBV29-1 with TRBJ1-5, with TRBD1 identical over 9 bases. V shed 6 bases, J shed 3 bases, and the junction held 9 bases outside the gene matches. The CDR3 has 15 residues. Germline V gene data show CDR1 as SQVTM and CDR2 as ANQGSEA. The CDR3 DNA is TGCAGCGTCGGGACAGGGAATTCTTTCAATCAGCCCCAGCATTTT. This translates into CSVGTGNSFNQPQHF.

V is TRBV18 and J is TRBJ2-5, with 7 bases lining up with TRBD1. The CDR3 has 14 residues. The germline V gene has CDR1 KGHSH and CDR2 LQKENI. J was trimmed by 4 bases and V by 5 bases; bases with no gene match: 7. The CDR3 bases are TGTGCCAGCTCATCTCCGGACAGGCCAGAGACCCAGTACTTC. Protein product: CASSSPDRPETQYF. Supplemented by reference TRBV18 and TRBJ2-5, the full variable domain reads NAGVMQNPRHLVRRRGQEARLRCSPMKGHSHVYWYRQLPEEGLKFMVYLQKENIIDESGMPKERFSAEFPKEGPSILRIQQVVRGDSAAYFCASSSPDRPETQYFGPGTRLLVL.